This T cell receptor beta chain was sequenced for a study of control samples from healthy donors and cancer patients. The data were produced by immunoSEQ multiplex PCR, yet TCRdb's version contains in-frame clones alone and is incomplete. Of hundreds of thousands of clones in the sample, about 93% were seen once. The V gene's germline CDR1 is SQVTM and CDR2 ANQGSEA. The CDR3 length is 12 residues. The V end lost 6 bases, the J end lost 3 bases, and 11 bases lay between the germline ends. Sequences were obtained from PBMCs. This sequence was found in a man between 35 and 55 years old with head and neck cancer. The chain combines TRBV29-1 with TRBJ1-2; D is possibly TRBD1 (5 bases). In DNA, the CDR3 is TGCAGCGTCCGGGACTCTTACTATGGCTACACCTTC. It codes for CSVRDSYYGYTF.